Here is one T cell receptor (beta chain) with its context. This entry is derived from a study of blood T cell repertoires in COVID-19. For the study at large: Acute and convalescent COVID-19 specimens originated in the United States, Italy and Spain. From T cells, B-cell-depleted T cells, or PBMCs came the material, which was cDNA or gDNA.

Measured with immunoSEQ multiplex PCR; TCRdb has only the in-frame clones, and not every one. The repertoire includes 180,000 or so clones, about 75% of them detected once, and more than 6.5% sits in the top ten. With V trimmed by 3 bases and J by 2 bases, 4 bases remained unmatched. CDR1 SNHLY and CDR2 FYNNEI come from the germline V gene. This CDR3 comprises 15 residues. The source material was peripheral blood. The TCR comes from a woman between 50 and 59 years old with active or convalescent COVID-19. This rearrangement joins TRBV2 to TRBJ2-3, with 8 nucleotides matching TRBD2. For the CDR3, the DNA is TGTGCCAGCAGTGAGGGACTAGTCACCACAGATACGCAGTATTTT. Protein: CASSEGLVTTDTQYF.